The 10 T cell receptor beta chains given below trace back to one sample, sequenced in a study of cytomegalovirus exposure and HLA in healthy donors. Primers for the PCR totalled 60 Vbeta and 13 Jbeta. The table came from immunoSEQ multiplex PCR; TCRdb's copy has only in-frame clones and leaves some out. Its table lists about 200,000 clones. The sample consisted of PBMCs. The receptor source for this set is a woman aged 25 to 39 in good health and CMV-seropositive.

This chain's CDR3 is CASSYSLSEGRKLFF. DNA for the CDR3: TGTGCCAGCAGTTACTCGTTGTCGGAGGGAAGAAAACTGTTTTTT. The rearrangement joins TRBV6-5 to TRBJ1-4; D unclear. The CDR3 runs 15 residues. V lost 0 bases to trimming and J lost 10 bases, with 15 bases between them. The germline gives CDR1 MNHEY, CDR2 SVGAGI.

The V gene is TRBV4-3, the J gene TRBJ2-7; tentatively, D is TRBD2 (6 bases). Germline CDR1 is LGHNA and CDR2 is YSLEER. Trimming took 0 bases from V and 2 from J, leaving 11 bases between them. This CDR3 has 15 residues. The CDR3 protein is CASSQDWTNTYEQYF. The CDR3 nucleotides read TGCGCCAGCAGCCAAGATTGGACTAACACCTACGAGCAGTACTTC.

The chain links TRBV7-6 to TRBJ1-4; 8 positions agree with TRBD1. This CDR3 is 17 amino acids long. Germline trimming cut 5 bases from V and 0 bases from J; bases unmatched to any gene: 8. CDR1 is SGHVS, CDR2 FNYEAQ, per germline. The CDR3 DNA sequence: TGTGCCAGCAGCCTGTCGGGACAGGTTGCAACTAATGAAAAACTGTTTTTT. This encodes CASSLSGQVATNEKLFF.

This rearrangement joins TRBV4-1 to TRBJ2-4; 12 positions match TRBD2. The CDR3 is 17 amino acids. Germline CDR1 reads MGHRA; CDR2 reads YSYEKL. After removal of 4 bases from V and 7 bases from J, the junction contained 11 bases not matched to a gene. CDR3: CASSPWSSGGAVNIQYF. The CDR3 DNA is TGCGCCAGCAGCCCATGGTCTAGCGGGGGGGCCGTTAACATTCAGTACTTC.

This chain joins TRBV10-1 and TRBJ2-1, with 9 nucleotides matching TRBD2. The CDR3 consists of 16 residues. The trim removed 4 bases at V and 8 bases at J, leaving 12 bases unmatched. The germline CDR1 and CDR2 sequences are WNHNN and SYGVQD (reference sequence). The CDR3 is CASSARGAGGVDEQFF. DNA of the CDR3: TGCGCCAGCAGTGCCCGGGGAGCGGGAGGTGTCGATGAGCAGTTCTTC.

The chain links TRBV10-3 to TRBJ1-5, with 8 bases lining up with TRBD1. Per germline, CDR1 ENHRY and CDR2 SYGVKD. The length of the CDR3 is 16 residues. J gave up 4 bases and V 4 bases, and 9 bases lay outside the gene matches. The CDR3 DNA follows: TGTGCCATCAGTGCCCGAGACAGGGGCGAAAATCAGCCCCAGCATTTT. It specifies CAISARDRGENQPQHF.

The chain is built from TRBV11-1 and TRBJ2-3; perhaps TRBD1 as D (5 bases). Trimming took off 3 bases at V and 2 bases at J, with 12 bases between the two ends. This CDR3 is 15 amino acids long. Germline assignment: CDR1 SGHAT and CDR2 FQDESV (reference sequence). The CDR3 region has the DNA TGTGCCAGCAGCTTCACAGGTGGCCTCACAGATACGCAGTATTTT. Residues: CASSFTGGLTDTQYF. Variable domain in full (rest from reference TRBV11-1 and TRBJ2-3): EAEVAQSPRYKITEKSQAVAFWCDPISGHATLYWYRQILGQGPELLVQFQDESVVDDSQLPKDRFSAERLKGVDSTLKIQPAELGDSAMYLCASSFTGGLTDTQYFGPGTRLTVL.

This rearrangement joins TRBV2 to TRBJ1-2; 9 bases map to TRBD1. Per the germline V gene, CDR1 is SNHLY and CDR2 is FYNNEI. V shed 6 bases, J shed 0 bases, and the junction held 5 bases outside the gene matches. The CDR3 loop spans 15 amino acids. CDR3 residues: CASSGQGISNYGYTF. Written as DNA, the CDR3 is TGTGCCAGCAGCGGACAGGGGATCTCTAACTATGGCTACACCTTC.

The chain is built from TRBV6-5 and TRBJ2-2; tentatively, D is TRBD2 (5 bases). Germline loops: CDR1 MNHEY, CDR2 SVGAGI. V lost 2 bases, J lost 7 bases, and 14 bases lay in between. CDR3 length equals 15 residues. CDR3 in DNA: TGTGCCAGCAGTTACGCCCTACGAGGGCACGGGGAGCTGTTTTTT. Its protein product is CASSYALRGHGELFF.

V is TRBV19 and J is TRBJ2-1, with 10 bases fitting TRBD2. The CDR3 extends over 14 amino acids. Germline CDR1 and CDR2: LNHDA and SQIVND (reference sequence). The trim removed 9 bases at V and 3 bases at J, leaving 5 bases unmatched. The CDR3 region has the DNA TGTGCCAGCCAGGGACTAGCGAGCTACAATGAGCAGTTCTTC. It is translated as CASQGLASYNEQFF.